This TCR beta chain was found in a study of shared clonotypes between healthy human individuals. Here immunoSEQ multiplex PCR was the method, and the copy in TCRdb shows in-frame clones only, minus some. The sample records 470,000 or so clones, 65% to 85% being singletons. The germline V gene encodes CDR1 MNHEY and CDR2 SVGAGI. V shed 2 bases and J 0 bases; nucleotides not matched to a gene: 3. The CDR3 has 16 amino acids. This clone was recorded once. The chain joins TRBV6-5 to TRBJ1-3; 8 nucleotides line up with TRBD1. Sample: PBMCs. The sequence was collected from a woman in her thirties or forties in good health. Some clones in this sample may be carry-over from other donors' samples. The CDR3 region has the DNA TGTGCCAGCAGTTACACAGGGGGTCCCTCTGGAAACACCATATATTTT. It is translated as CASSYTGGPSGNTIYF.